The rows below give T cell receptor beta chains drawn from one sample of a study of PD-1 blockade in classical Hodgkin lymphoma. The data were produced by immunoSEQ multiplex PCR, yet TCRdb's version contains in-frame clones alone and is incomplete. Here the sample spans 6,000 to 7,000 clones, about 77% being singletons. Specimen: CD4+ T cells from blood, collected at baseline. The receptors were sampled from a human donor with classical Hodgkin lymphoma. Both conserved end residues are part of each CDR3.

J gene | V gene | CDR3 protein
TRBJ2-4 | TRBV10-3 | CAISESSPEGKNIQYF
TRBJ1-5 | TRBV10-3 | CAISDLIGVSQPQHF
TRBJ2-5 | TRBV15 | CATSRVARVETQYF
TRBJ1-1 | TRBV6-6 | CASRTDQTEAFF
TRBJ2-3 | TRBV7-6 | CASSLGDRDTDTQYF
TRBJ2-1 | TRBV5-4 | CASSLARVDNEQFF
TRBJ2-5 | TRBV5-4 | CASSWPGTIQETQYF
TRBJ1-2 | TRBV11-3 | CASSHGPASYGYTF
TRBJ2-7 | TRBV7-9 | CASSLEDRYEQYF
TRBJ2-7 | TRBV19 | CASSIILLGTSSYEQYF
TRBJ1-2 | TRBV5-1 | CASSLAGAGGYTF